This TCR beta chain derives from a study of regulatory T cells in long-lasting Graves disease. In its sample, this clonotype was seen many times. Antigen: not known. Study results and limitations: Persistent disease was characterized by preferential usage of TRBV28, TRBJ1-2 and TRBJ2-5.

The TCR beta library used iRepertoire HTBI primers with Arm-PCR amplification of CDR3. Using its own MiXCR run on the multiplex PCR reads, TCRdb lists one record per CDR3 protein. The sample carries 400,000 to 500,000 distinct CDR3 sequences, 14% recorded once. With 5 bases clipped from V and 0 bases from J, the junction kept 6 bases outside the gene matches. The CDR3 spans 16 residues. The V gene's germline CDR1 is MDHEN and CDR2 SYDVKM. As to time point: newly diagnosed GD, antithyroid drugs for less than 3 months. The TCR library used RNA extracted from PBMCs. Patients were from an endocrinology department in Xi'an, China. These data were also filed under a second study, of T cells in Graves' hyperthyroidism and ophthalmopathy. From that study: The primer set for the first-round RT-PCR of the TCR CDR3 was HTBI. Blood also carried most thyroid clonotypes expanded above 0.001.

Sample: peripheral blood mononuclear cells (PBMCs), taken at new diagnosis, from a patient treated with antithyroid drugs. The receptor comes from a woman between 50 and 59 years old with Graves disease. The rearrangement links TRBV28 to TRBJ2-7, with 11 bases fitting TRBD2. The CDR3 loop is CASSPLGLADSYEQYF. Here the CDR3 DNA reads TGTGCCAGCAGTCCCCTGGGACTAGCGGACTCCTACGAGCAGTACTTC.